The T cell receptor beta chain under discussion was sequenced for a study of T cells expressing NK-cell markers. Across the study: Sorted CD3+CD56+NKG2C+, CD3+CD56+NKG2C- and CD3+CD56-NKG2C+ T-cell subsets were beta-chain profiled.

UMIs were included in TCR beta cDNA generated by 5'RACE template switching. One entry per CDR3 protein, without DNA, is what TCRdb gives after re-calling the 5' RACE reads. In total, the table holds 300,000 to 450,000 distinct CDR3 sequences. General study points: Whether expanded NKG2C+ T cell clones were HCMV-specific remained unclear. NKG2C+ dominant clonotypes from 5 to 7 donors made up roughly 1.0-7.0% of CD8+ T cells.

About this clonotype itself: Its target is not known.

Sequencing was done on a sample of blood T cells: a sorted CD56 or NKG2C T cell subset, CD4+ or CD8+ T cells, or bulk PBMC T cells (not recorded which). This TCR came from a man aged 18-75 years in good health.

The CDR3 spells CASSERGTGQQETQYF. The V gene is TRBV2, the J gene TRBJ2-5; TCRdb outputs TRBD1, but without DNA this stays unchecked. Germline CDR1 and CDR2: SNHLY and FYNNEI. The CDR3 totals 16 residues.